Reported below is one T cell receptor (beta chain). Its antigen is undetermined. Donors were drawn from the approximately 120-subject validation cohort, separate from the roughly 700-subject first cohort. V lost 0 bases, J lost 0 bases, and 10 bases lay in between. The CDR3 spans 17 residues. Germline V gives CDR1 SGDLS, CDR2 YYNGEE. The table came from immunoSEQ multiplex PCR; TCRdb's copy has only in-frame clones and leaves some out. The sample records over 120,000 clones, approximately 86% being singletons. The data belong to a study of cytomegalovirus exposure and HLA in healthy donors. Study context: Per a later analysis, the 666 first-cohort and approximately 120 validation repertoires shared one platform.

Study observations and caveats: A list of 150 to 200 TCR beta chains associated with cytomegalovirus was given. Most observed TCR sequences were rare, whereas some public TCRs were detected in many donors.

The specimen was PBMCs. This sequence was found in a man aged 18 to 30 in good health and CMV-seropositive. The chain uses TRBV9 and TRBJ2-6; D is ambiguous. DNA of the CDR3: TGTGCCAGCAGCGTAGGTCCAGGTAACTCTGGGGCCAACGTCCTGACTTTC. Its protein product is CASSVGPGNSGANVLTF.